This is a list of T cell receptor beta chains from one sample in a study of T-cell reconstitution after alpha-beta-depleted transplantation in children. MiXCR, run by TCRdb on the PCR reads, gives a single entry per CDR3 protein. The table has roughly 110,000 distinct CDR3 sequences, over 9% seen once. The sequenced sample was PBMCs, obtained before TCRalphabeta/CD19-depleted stem cell transplant. These receptors all come from a boy between 2 and 15 years old with acute lymphoblastic leukemia, due to receive a stem cell transplant. CDR3s include the opening cysteine and the closing phenylalanine or tryptophan. D genes are given only for firm matches. Clone sizes are given selectively: once, few, many, or a class where the clone is expanded.

cdr3_nt,cdr3_aa,d_call,v_call,j_call,clone_size
TGTGCCAGCAGCCAAGATGTTACTAGCGGCACTCATACGCAGTATTTT,CASSQDVTSGTHTQYF,TRBD2,TRBV3-1,TRBJ2-3,-
TGCAGTGCTATGCGGGGGAGCGATACGCAGTATTTT,CSAMRGSDTQYF,TRBD2,TRBV20-1,TRBJ2-3,few
TGTGCCATCAGTGATGGAGGGGGCAGTGAGCAGTTCTTC,CAISDGGGSEQFF,-,TRBV10-3,TRBJ2-1,many
TGTGCCAGCAGCCCCTCCGGACAGAGTAACGATGAGCAGTTCTTC,CASSPSGQSNDEQFF,-,TRBV2,TRBJ2-1,few
TGCGCCAGCAGCTTGATTGCAGGGGGCCCTCTCGGGGCCAACGTCCTGACTTTC,CASSLIAGGPLGANVLTF,TRBD1,TRBV5-1,TRBJ2-6,-
TGTGCCATCAGTATGGGACTAGCGGGACACACAGATACGCAGTATTTT,CAISMGLAGHTDTQYF,TRBD2,TRBV10-3,TRBJ2-3,-
TGTGCCAGCAGCCGAGGGGAATTCGAGCAGTACTTC,CASSRGEFEQYF,-,TRBV3-1,TRBJ2-7,-
TGCGCCAGCAGGAAGCAAATGAACACTGAAGCTTTCTTT,CASRKQMNTEAFF,-,TRBV5-1,TRBJ1-1,many
TGTGCCACCAGCCCGACTGGGGGGACAGATACGCAGTATTTT,CATSPTGGTDTQYF,-,TRBV15,TRBJ2-3,many
TGTGCCAGCAGCCAGAGGGCCAGCGGGGGTTACGAGCAGTACTTC,CASSQRASGGYEQYF,TRBD2,TRBV7-9,TRBJ2-7,few
TGTGCCAGCAGCACTCGGGGGGGGCGGGAGGCCAGCTCCTACAATGAGCAGTTCTTC,CASSTRGGREASSYNEQFF,TRBD2,TRBV27,TRBJ2-1,many
TGCAGTGCTAGCTCGCCCCTCCCGTCCTCCTACGAGCAGTACTTC,CSASSPLPSSYEQYF,-,TRBV20-1,TRBJ2-7,few
TGTGCCAGCAGCGTAGATGAGGGTAAATACGAGCAGTACTTC,CASSVDEGKYEQYF,-,TRBV9,TRBJ2-7,few
TGCAGTGCTAGTGCTCTAGCGGGAGTCTACAATGAGCAGTTCTTC,CSASALAGVYNEQFF,TRBD2,TRBV20-1,TRBJ2-1,few
TGTGCCAGTAGTCCGGGACTACGGAACACCGGGGAGCTGTTTTTT,CASSPGLRNTGELFF,TRBD2,TRBV19,TRBJ2-2,-
TGTGCCAGCAGTAGGACAGGTTATGGCTACACCTTC,CASSRTGYGYTF,TRBD1,TRBV12-3/TRBV12-4,TRBJ1-2,many
TGCAGTGCTAGAGATACACAGGGGAAGAGGAATCAGCCCCAGCATTTT,CSARDTQGKRNQPQHF,TRBD1,TRBV20-1,TRBJ1-5,-